Listed here are 5 T cell receptor beta chains from one sample, sequenced in a study of cytomegalovirus exposure and HLA in healthy donors. PCR was performed using 60 Vbeta and 13 Jbeta primers. Profiled with immunoSEQ multiplex PCR; TCRdb holds only in-frame clones, not every one. The table has roughly 180,000 clones, 78% seen once. Sample: PBMCs. Receptors were obtained from a female donor in good health and CMV-seronegative.

This clone was detected a few times. CDR3 protein: CASSLVSSGSPYEQYF. CDR3 nucleotides: TGTGCCAGCAGTTTAGTGTCTAGCGGTAGTCCCTACGAGCAGTACTTC. V and J are TRBV28 and TRBJ2-7, with 7 nucleotides matching TRBD2. This CDR3 is built from 16 residues. Trimming removed 2 bases from V and 2 bases from J; junction bases left unmatched: 9. Germline V CDR1 and CDR2: MDHEN, SYDVKM.

This clone has only one observation. The CDR3 region is CASSITLAGAEVSFF. CDR3 bases: TGCGCCAGCAGCATAACACTAGCGGGGGCCGAGGTTTCGTTCTTC. The chain has TRBV5-1 and TRBJ2-1; 11 bases fit TRBD2. The CDR3 extends over 15 amino acids. V shed 4 bases and J 15 bases; nucleotides not matched to a gene: 15. Germline CDR1 SGHRS, CDR2 YFSETQ.

V gene TRBV5-1 combines with J gene TRBJ2-5; D remains unclear. The V end was cut by 4 bases, the J end by 3 bases, with 10 bases between. CDR3 length: 13 residues. Germline V gives CDR1 SGHRS, CDR2 YFSETQ. CDR3 in amino acids: CASSPGPEETQYF. CDR3 sequence (DNA): TGCGCCAGCAGCCCTGGGCCTGAAGAGACCCAGTACTTC. The variable domain in full, completed from reference TRBV5-1 and TRBJ2-5, reads KAGVTQTPRYLIKTRGQQVTLSCSPISGHRSVSWYQQTPGQGLQFLFEYFSETQRNKGNFPGRFSGRQFSNSRSEMNVSTLELGDSALYLCASSPGPEETQYFGPGTRLLVL.

The genes are TRBV7-8 and TRBJ2-3; D is undetermined. Germline CDR1 is SGHVS and CDR2 is FQNEAQ. The CDR3 is 12 residues long. Trimming took 3 bases from V and 4 from J, leaving 5 bases between them. CDR3 DNA: TGTGCCAGCAGCTTCGAGGCAGATACGCAGTATTTT. It specifies CASSFEADTQYF.

The V call is TRBV27, the J call TRBJ2-3; D call uncertain. Germline assignment: CDR1 MNHEY and CDR2 SMNVEV (reference sequence). This CDR3 is built from 16 residues. Trimming shortened V by 3 bases and J by 0 bases, and 13 bases separated the two germline ends. DNA for the CDR3: TGTGCCAGCAGTTTTGGTCAGGTTCCTAGCACAGATACGCAGTATTTT. Its translation: CASSFGQVPSTDTQYF.